These T cell receptor beta chains were read from a single sample in a study of human T cells and chemical hapten exposure. TCRdb re-called the RACE reads with MiXCR, one entry per CDR3 protein. The sample holds 34,000 or so distinct CDR3 sequences; about 9.3% are singletons and the top ten take 25% to 35%. The sample was whole blood, taken in connection with sensitization to the hapten diphenylcyclopropenone (DPC). Receptors originate from a man aged 45-65 years with alopecia areata. Some clones in this sample may be carry-over from other donors' samples. Each CDR3 is given with its conserved first and last residue. D genes are given only for firm matches. Some rows have no size entry. The others give once, few or many, or a class for an expanded clone.

D	J	V	size	DNA	CDR3
.	TRBJ1-4	TRBV18	many	TGTGCCAGCTCACCGCTTTTTGCAACTAATGAAAAACTGTTTTTT	CASSPLFATNEKLFF
TRBD1	TRBJ1-5	TRBV19	few	TGTGCCAGTAGTATCCGGGACAGGGGCAATCAGCCCCAGCATTTT	CASSIRDRGNQPQHF
TRBD1	TRBJ2-3	TRBV9	many	TGTGCCAGCACAGACAGGGGAGATACGCAGTATTTT	CASTDRGDTQYF
TRBD2	TRBJ2-1	TRBV29-1	once	TGCAGCGTGTACGACCTGAGGACTAGTTACAGTGAGCAGTTCTTC	CSVYDLRTSYSEQFF
.	TRBJ2-7	TRBV12-3/TRBV12-4	many	TGTGCCAGCAGTTTCGGGGACTCCTACGTGGAGCAGTACTTC	CASSFGDSYVEQYF
.	TRBJ2-6	TRBV29-1	.	TGCAGCGTTGATGAGGGCAGGACCAGCTCTGGGGCCAACGTCCTGACTTTC	CSVDEGRTSSGANVLTF
TRBD2	TRBJ2-1	TRBV10-3	many	TGTGCCATCAATGTAGGCGGGAGCAATGAGCAGTTCTTC	CAINVGGSNEQFF
.	TRBJ2-1	TRBV11-2	.	TGTGCCAGCAGCTTTAGCGAGACGTGGAATGAGCAGTTCTTC	CASSFSETWNEQFF
TRBD2	TRBJ2-5	TRBV4-2	.	TGTGCCAGCAGCCCCTTGACTAGCGGGACAGAGACCCAGTACTTC	CASSPLTSGTETQYF
.	TRBJ2-5	TRBV3-1	many	TGTGCCAGCAGCCAAGAGGGACGAGGGTCAGAGACCCAGTACTTC	CASSQEGRGSETQYF
.	TRBJ2-1	TRBV19	many	TGTGCCAGTAGTATGGAGCACACTGTGGGCAATGAGCAGTTCTTC	CASSMEHTVGNEQFF
.	TRBJ1-5	TRBV28	.	TGTGCCAGCAGTGGGGATAGCAATCAGCCCCAGCATTTT	CASSGDSNQPQHF
.	TRBJ2-7	TRBV7-2	many	TGTGCCAGCAGCTCACAGGGTTACGAGCAGTACTTC	CASSSQGYEQYF
.	TRBJ2-1	TRBV28	few	TGTGCCAGCACTGGGAGATCCTACAATGAGCAGTTCTTC	CASTGRSYNEQFF
.	TRBJ2-7	TRBV2	once	TGTGCCACCGCCGCCCCCGAGCAGTACTTC	CATAAPEQYF
.	TRBJ2-2	TRBV10-3	.	TGTGCCATCACTAGGGATAAAACCGGGGAGCTGTTTTTT	CAITRDKTGELFF